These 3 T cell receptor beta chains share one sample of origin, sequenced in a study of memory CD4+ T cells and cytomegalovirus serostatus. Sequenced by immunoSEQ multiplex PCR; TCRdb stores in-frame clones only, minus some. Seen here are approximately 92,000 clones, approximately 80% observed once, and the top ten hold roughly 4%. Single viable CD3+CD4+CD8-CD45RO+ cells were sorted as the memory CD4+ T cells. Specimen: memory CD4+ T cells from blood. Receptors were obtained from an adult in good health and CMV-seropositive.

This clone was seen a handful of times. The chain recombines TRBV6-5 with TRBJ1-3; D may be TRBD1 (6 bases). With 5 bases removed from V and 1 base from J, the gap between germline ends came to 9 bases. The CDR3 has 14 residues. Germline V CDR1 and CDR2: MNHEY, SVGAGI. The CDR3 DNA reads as TGTGCCAGCAGTGAAACAGGGTCTGGAAACACCATATATTTT. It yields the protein CASSETGSGNTIYF.

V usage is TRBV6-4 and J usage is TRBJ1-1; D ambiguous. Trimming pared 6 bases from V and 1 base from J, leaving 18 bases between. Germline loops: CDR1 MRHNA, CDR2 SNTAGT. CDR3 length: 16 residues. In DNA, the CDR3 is TGTGCCAGCAGAAGAGTAACACTCGACCCGAACACTGAAGCTTTCTTT. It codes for CASRRVTLDPNTEAFF.

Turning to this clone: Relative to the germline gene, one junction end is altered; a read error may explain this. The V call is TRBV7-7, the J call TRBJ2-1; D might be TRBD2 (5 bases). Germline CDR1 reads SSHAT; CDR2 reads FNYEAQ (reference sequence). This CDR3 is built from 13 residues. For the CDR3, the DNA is TGTGCTAGCAGCTCGGACTTCTTCGGGGAGCAGTTCTTC. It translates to CASSSDFFGEQFF.